Sequencing of this T cell receptor beta chain was carried out in a study of beta chain features in type 1 diabetes. The study's findings and limits: All four CD4+ subsets of Type 1 diabetes patients contained TCRB CDR3s that were moderately but significantly shorter. A closer apparent resemblance between naive, central memory and Treg TCRB repertoires was seen in patients than in healthy donors.

The whole isolated RNA underwent reverse transcription, so sequencing captured expressed TCRB transcripts. The method was immunoSEQ multiplex PCR; TCRdb's version includes in-frame clones alone and lacks a portion of them. Counted here are 80,000 to 90,000 clones, about a third occurring once; the ten biggest clones make up 0.35% to 0.45%. The CDR3 extends over 17 amino acids. From germline, CDR1 is LNHNV and CDR2 YYDKDF (reference sequence). J lost 0 bases, V lost 3 bases, and 4 bases had no gene match. This clone was counted a few times. The antigen remains unidentified. Donors underwent one heparinised blood draw, 95 to 150 mL on average.

Sequencing used stem cell memory CD4+ T cells from blood. The rearrangement links TRBV15 to TRBJ2-3; 12 nucleotides line up with TRBD2. The sequence derives from a woman younger than 35 in good health. The CDR3 DNA is TGTGCCACCAGCAGCGCAGGACTAGCGGGAAGCACAGATACGCAGTATTTT. Its translation is CATSSAGLAGSTDTQYF.